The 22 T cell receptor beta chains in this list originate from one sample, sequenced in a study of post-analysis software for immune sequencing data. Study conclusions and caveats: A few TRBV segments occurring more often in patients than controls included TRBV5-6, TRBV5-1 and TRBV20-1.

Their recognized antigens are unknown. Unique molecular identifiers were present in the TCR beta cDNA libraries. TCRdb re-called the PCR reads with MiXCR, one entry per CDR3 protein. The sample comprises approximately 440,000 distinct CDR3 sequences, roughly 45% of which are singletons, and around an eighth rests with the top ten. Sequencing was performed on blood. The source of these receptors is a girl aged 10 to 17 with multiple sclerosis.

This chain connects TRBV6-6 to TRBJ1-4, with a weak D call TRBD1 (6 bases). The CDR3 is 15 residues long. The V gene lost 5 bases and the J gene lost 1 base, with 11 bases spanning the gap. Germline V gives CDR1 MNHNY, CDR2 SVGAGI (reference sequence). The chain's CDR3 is CASSDRQGTNEKLFF. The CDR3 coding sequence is TGTGCCAGCAGTGACAGGCAGGGAACTAATGAAAAACTGTTTTTT.

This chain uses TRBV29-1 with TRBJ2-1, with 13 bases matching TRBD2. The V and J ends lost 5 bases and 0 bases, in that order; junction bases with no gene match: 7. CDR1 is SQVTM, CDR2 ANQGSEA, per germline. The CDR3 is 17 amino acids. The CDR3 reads CSVRTSGRVSSYNEQFF. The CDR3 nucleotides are TGCAGCGTTCGCACTAGCGGGAGGGTAAGCTCCTACAATGAGCAGTTCTTC.

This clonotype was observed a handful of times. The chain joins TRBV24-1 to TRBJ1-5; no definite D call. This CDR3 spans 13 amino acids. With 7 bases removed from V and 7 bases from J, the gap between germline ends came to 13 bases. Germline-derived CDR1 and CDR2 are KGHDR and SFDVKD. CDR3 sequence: CATSLMGGQPQHF. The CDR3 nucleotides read TGTGCCACCAGCCTGATGGGCGGCCAGCCCCAGCATTTT.

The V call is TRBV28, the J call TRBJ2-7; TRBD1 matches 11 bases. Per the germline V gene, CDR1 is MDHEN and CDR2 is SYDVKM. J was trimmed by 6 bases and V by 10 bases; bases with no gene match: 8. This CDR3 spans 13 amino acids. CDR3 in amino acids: CATTRTGGFEQYF. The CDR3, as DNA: TGTGCCACCACCAGGACAGGGGGCTTCGAGCAGTACTTC.

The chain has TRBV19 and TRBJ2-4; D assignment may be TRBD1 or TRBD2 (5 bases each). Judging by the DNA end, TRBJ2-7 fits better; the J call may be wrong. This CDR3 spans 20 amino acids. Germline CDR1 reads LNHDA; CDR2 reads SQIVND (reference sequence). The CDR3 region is CASTNLKPGRTGQAIYEQYF. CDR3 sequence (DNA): TGTGCCAGCACCAACTTAAAACCGGGCCGTACGGGGCAGGCGATCTACGAGCAGTACTTC.

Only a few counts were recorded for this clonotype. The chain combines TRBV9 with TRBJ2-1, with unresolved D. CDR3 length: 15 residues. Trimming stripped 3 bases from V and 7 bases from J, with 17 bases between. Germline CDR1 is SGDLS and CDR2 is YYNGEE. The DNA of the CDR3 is TGTGCCAGCAGCGCTGGTGTGGGATACAATAATGAGCAGTTCTTC. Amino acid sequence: CASSAGVGYNNEQFF.

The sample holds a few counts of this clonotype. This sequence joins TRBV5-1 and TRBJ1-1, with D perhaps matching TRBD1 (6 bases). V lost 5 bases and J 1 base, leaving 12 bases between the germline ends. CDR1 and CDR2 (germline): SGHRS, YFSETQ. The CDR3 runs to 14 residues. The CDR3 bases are TGCGCCAGCAGTCAGTGGACAGAGAACACTGAAGCTTTCTTT. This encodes CASSQWTENTEAFF.

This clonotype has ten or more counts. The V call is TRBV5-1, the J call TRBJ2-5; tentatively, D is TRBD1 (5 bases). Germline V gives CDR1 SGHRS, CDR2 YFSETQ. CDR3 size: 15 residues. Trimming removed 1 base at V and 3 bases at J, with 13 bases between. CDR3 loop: CASSLRSGMEETQYF. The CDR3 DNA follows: TGCGCCAGCAGCTTGCGGTCAGGGATGGAAGAGACCCAGTACTTC.

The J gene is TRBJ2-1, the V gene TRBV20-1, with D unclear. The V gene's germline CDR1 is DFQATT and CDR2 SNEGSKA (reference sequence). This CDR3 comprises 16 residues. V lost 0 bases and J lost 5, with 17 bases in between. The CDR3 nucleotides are TGCAGTGCTAGAGACCCCGGACCGAAGGCTCACAATGAGCAGTTCTTC. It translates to CSARDPGPKAHNEQFF.

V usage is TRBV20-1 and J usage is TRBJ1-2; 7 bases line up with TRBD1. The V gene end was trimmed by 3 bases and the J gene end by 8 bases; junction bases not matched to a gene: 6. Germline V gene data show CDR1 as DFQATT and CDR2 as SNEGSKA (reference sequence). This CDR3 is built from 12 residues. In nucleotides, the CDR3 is TGCAGTGCTAGCCCACAGGGGAGCGGCTACACCTTC. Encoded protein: CSASPQGSGYTF.

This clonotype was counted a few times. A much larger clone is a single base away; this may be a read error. In DNA, the CDR3 is TGCAGTTCCCGGACAACCTGCGAGCAGTACTTC. Amino acids: CSSRTTCEQYF. The genes are TRBV20-1 and TRBJ2-7; a possible D gene is TRBD1 (5 bases). The V end was cut by 8 bases, the J end by 6 bases, with 14 bases between. CDR1 is DFQATT, CDR2 SNEGSKA, per germline (reference sequence). The CDR3 is 11 residues long.

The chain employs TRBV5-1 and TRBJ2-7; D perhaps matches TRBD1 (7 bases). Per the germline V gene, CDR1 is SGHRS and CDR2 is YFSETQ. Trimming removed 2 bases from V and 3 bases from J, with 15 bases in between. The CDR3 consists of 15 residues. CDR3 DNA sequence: TGCGCCAGCAGCTTAGGCGGGACAGTTAACTACGAGCAGTACTTC. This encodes CASSLGGTVNYEQYF.

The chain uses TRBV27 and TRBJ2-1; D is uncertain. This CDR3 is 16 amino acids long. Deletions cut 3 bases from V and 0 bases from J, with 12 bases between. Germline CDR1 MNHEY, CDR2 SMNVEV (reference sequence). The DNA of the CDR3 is TGTGCCAGCAGTTTGGGGATCCGGGCCTCCTACAATGAGCAGTTCTTC. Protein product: CASSLGIRASYNEQFF.

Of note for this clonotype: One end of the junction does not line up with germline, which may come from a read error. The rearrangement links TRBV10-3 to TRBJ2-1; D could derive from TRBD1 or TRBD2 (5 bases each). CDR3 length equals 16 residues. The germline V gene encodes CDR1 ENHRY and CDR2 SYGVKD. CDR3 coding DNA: TGTGCCATCAGTCCTTATTGGGACGGTACCTACAATGAGCGGTTCTTC. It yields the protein CAISPYWDGTYNERFF.

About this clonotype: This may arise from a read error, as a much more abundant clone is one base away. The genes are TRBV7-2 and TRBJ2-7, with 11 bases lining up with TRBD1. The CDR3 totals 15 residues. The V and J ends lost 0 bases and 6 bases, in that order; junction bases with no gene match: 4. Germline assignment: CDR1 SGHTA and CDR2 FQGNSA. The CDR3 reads CASSLAGQGGGEQYF. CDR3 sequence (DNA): TGTGCCAGCAGCTTAGCGGGACAGGGGGGTGGCGAGCAGTACTTC.

CDR3 amino acids: CASRPLEAVENIQYF. CDR3 in DNA: TGTGCCAGCAGACCCCTCGAGGCAGTTGAAAACATTCAGTACTTC. This sequence joins TRBV25-1 and TRBJ2-4, with D unresolved. Trimming removed 6 bases at V and 5 bases at J, with 17 bases between. The V gene's germline CDR1 is MGHDK and CDR2 SYGVNS. CDR3 length: 15 residues.

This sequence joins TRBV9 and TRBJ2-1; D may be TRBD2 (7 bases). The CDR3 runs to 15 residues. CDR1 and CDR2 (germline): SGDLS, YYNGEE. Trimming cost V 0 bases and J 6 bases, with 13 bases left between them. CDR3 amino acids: CASSVESGGANEQFF. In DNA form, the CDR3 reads TGTGCCAGCAGCGTAGAGTCGGGGGGCGCCAATGAGCAGTTCTTC.

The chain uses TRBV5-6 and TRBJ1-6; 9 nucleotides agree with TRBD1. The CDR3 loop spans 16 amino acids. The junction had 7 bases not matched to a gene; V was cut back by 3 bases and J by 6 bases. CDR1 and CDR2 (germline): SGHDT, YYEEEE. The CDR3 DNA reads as TGTGCCAGCAGCTCTCCTCCGGGACAGGGTAATTCACCCCTCCACTTT. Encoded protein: CASSSPPGQGNSPLHF.

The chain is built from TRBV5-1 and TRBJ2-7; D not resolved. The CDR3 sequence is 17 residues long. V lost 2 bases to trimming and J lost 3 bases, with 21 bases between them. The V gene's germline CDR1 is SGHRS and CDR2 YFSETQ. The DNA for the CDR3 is TGCGCCAGCAGCTTCCTCGGAAGCGTCCAGGTCCTCTACGAGCAGTACTTC. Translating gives CASSFLGSVQVLYEQYF.

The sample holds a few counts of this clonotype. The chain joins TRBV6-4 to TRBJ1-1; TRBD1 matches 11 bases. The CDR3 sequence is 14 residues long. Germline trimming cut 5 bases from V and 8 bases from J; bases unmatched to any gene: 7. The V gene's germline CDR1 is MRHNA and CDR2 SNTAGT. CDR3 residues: CASSPGTGGFEAFF. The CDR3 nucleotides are TGTGCCAGCAGTCCCGGGACAGGGGGGTTCGAAGCTTTCTTT.

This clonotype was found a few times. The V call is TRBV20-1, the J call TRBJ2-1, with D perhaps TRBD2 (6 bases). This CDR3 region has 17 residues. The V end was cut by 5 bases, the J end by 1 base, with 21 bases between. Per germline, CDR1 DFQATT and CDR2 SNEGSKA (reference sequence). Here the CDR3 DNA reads TGCAGTGCTTACTCCGGGGGATCGGGTGGATCCTACAATGAGCAGTTCTTC. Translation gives CSAYSGGSGGSYNEQFF.

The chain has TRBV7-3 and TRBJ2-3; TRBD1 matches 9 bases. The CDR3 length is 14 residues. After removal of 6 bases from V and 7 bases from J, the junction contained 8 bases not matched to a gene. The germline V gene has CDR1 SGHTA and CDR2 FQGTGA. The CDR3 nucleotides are TGTGCCAGCAGTCTAGCCGGGACAGGGAATACGCAGTATTTT. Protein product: CASSLAGTGNTQYF.